The TCR beta chain under discussion was sequenced for a study of cytomegalovirus exposure and HLA in healthy donors. CDR1 is MGHDK, CDR2 SYGVNS, per germline. The CDR3 is 13 amino acids. Trimming took off 2 bases at V and 0 bases at J, with 5 bases between the two ends. PCR primers comprised 60 Vbeta and 13 Jbeta primers. TCRdb keeps only in-frame clones here, not all; method: immunoSEQ multiplex PCR. Of about 150,000 clones listed, less than 10% were seen once; the top ten hold over 1.5%. Specimen: PBMCs. The chain recombines TRBV25-1 with TRBJ2-7; D unclear. This clonotype was sampled from a male donor in good health and CMV-seronegative. CDR3 nucleotides: TGTGCCAGCAGTGAAGGCAGCTCCTACGAGCAGTACTTC. It is translated as CASSEGSSYEQYF.